This T cell receptor beta chain derives from a study of control samples from healthy donors and cancer patients. Assay used: immunoSEQ multiplex PCR; TCRdb lists only in-frame clones, some missing. The sample has roughly 70,000 clones; 84% are singletons. Germline loops: CDR1 SGDLS, CDR2 YYNGEE. The CDR3 extends over 15 amino acids. Trimming cost V 0 bases and J 2 bases; bases outside gene matches: 5. The sequence derives from a man aged 50-60 years in good health. The sample taken for sequencing was blood. The chain recombines TRBV9 with TRBJ2-7; 7 bases map to TRBD1. The CDR3 reads CASSVADRTTYEQYF. The DNA for the CDR3 is TGTGCCAGCAGCGTAGCGGACAGGACGACCTACGAGCAGTACTTC.